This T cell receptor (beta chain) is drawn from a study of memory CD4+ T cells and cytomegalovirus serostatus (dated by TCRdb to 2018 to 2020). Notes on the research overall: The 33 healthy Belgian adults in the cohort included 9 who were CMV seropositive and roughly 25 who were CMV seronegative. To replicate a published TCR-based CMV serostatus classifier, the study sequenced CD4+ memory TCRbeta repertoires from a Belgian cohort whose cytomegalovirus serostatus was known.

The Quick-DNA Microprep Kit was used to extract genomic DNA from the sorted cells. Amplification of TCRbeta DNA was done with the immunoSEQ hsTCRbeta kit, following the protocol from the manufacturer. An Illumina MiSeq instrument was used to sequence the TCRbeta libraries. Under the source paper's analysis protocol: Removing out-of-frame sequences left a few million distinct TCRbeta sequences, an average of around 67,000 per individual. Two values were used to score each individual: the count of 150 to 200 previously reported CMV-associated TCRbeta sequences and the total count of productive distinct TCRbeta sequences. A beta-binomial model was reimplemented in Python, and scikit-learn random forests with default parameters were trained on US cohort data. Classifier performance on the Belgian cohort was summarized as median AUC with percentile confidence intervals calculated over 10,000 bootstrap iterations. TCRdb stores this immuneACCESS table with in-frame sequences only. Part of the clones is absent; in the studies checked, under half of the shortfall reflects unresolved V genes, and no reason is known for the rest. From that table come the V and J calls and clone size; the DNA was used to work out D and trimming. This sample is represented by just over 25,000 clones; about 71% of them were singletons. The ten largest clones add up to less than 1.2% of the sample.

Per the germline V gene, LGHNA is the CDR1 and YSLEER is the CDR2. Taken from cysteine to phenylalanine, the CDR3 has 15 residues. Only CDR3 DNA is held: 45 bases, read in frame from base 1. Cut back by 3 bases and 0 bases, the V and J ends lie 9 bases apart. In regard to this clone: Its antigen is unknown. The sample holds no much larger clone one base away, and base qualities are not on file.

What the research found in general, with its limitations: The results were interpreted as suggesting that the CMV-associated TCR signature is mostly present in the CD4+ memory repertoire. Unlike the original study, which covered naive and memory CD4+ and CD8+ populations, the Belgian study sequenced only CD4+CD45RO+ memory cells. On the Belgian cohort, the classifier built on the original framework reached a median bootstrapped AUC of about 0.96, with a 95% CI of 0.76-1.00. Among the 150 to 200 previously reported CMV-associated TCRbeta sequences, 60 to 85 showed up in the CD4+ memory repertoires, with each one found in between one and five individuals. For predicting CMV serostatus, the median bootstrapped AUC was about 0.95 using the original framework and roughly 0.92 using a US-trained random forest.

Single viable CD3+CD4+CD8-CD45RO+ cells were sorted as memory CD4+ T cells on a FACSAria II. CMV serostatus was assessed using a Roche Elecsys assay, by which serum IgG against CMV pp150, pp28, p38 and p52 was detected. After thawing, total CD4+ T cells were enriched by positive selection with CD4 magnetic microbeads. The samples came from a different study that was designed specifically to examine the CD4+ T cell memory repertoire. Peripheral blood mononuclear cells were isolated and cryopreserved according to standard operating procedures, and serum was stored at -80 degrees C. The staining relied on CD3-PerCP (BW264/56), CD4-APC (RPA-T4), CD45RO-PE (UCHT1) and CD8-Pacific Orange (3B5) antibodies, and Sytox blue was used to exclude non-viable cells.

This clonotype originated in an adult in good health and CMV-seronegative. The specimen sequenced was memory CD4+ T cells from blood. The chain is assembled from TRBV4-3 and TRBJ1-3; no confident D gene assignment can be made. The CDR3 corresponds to CASSQSGFSGNTIYF. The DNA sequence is TGCGCCAGCAGCCAGTCGGGGTTCTCTGGAAACACCATATATTTT.